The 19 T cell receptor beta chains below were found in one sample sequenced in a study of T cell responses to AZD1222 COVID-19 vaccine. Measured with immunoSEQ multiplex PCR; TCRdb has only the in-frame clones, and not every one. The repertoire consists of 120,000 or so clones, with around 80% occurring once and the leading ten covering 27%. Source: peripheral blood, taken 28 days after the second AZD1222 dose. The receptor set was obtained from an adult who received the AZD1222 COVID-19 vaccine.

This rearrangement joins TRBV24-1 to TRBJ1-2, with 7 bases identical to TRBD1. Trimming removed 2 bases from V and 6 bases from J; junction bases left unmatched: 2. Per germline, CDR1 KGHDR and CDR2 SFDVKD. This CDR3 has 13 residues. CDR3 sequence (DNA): TGTGCCACCAGTGATTGGACAGGCAATGGCTACACCTTC. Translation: CATSDWTGNGYTF.

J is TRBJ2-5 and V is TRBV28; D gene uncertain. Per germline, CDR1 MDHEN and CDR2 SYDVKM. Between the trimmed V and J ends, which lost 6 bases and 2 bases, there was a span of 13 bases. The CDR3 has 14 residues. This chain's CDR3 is CASSPPGLQETQYF. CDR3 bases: TGTGCCAGCAGCCCACCGGGCCTGCAAGAGACCCAGTACTTC.

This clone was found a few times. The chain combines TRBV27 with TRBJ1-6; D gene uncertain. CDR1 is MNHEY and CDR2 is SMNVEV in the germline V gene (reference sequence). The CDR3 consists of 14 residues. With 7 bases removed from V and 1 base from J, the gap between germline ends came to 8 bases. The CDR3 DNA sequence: TGTGCCAGCACCTGGGGTTCCTATAATTCACCCCTCCACTTT. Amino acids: CASTWGSYNSPLHF.

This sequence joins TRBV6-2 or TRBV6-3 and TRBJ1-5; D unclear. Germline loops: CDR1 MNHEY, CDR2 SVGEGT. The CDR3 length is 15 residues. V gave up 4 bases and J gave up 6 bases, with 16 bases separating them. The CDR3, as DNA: TGTGCCAGCAGTTTGGTGAAAAATCGCGTTCAGCCCCAGCATTTT. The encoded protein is CASSLVKNRVQPQHF.

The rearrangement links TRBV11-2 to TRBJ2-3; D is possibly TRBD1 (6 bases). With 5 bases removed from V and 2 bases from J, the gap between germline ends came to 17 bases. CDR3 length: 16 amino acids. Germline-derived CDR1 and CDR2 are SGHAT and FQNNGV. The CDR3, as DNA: TGTGCCAGCAGCGCCTTCCGGACAGCAAACACAGATACGCAGTATTTT. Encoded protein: CASSAFRTANTDTQYF.

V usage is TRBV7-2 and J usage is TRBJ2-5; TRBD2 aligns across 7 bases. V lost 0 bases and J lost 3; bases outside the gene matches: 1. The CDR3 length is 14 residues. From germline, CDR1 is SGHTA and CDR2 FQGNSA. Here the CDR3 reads CASSLAAGKETQYF. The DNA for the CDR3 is TGTGCCAGCAGCTTAGCAGCGGGGAAAGAGACCCAGTACTTC.

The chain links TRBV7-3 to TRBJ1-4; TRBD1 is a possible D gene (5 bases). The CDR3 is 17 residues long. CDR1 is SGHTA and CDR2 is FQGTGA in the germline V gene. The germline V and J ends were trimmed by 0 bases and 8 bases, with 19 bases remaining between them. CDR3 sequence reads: CASSLTGGTMEGEKLFF. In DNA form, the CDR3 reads TGTGCCAGCAGCTTAACTGGCGGGACGATGGAGGGGGAAAAACTGTTTTTT.

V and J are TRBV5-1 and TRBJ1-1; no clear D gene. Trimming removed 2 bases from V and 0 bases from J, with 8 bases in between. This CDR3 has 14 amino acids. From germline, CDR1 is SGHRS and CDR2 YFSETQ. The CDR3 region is CASSFKGVNTEAFF. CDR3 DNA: TGCGCCAGCAGCTTCAAGGGAGTGAACACTGAAGCTTTCTTT.

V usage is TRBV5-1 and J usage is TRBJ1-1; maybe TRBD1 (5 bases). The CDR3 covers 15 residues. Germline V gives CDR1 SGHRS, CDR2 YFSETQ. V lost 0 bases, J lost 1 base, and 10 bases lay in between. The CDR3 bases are TGCGCCAGCAGCTTGGCCGGGGCCCAGAACACTGAAGCTTTCTTT. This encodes CASSLAGAQNTEAFF. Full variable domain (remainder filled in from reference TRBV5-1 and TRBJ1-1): KAGVTQTPRYLIKTRGQQVTLSCSPISGHRSVSWYQQTPGQGLQFLFEYFSETQRNKGNFPGRFSGRQFSNSRSEMNVSTLELGDSALYLCASSLAGAQNTEAFFGQGTRLTVV.

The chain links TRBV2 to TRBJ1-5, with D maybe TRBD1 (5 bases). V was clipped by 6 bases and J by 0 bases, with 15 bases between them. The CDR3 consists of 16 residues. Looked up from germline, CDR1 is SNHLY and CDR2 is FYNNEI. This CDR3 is CASSASGRGSNQPQHF. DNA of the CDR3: TGTGCCAGCAGCGCCTCCGGGAGGGGTAGCAATCAGCCCCAGCATTTT.

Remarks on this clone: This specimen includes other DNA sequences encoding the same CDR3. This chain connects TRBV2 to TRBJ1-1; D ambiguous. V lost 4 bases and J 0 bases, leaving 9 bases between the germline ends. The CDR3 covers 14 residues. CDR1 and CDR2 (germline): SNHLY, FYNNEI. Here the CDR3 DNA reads TGTGCCAGCAGTGCCTGGACGGTGAACACTGAAGCTTTCTTT. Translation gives CASSAWTVNTEAFF.

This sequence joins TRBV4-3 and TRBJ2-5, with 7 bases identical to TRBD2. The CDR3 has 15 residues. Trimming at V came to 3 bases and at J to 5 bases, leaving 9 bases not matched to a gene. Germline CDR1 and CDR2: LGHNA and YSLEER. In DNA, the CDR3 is TGCGCCAGCAGCCACCAGCGGGGCGAAGGGGAGACCCAGTACTTC. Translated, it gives CASSHQRGEGETQYF.

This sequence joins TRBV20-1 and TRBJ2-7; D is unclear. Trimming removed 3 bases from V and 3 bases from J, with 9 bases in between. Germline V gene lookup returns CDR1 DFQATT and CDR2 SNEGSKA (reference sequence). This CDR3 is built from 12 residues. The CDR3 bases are TGCAGTGCTAGTGTCAGAGACTACGAGCAGTACTTC. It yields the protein CSASVRDYEQYF.

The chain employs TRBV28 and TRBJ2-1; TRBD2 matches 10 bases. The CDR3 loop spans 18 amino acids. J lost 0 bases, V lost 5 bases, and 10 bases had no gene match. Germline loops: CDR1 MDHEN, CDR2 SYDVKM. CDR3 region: CASSPSGGFWSSYNEQFF. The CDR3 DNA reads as TGTGCCAGCAGTCCTAGCGGGGGTTTTTGGAGCTCCTACAATGAGCAGTTCTTC.

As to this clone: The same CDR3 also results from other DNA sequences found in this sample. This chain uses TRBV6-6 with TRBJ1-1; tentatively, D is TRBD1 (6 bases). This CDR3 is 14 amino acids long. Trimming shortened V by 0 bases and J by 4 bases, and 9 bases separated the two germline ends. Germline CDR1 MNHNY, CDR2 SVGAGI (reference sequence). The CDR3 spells CASSYSIGGTEAFF. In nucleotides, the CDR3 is TGTGCCAGCAGTTACTCTATAGGGGGCACTGAAGCTTTCTTT.

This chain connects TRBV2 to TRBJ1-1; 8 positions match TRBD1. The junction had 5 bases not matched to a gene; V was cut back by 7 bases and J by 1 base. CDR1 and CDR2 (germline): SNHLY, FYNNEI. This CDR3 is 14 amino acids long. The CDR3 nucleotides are TGTGCCAGCATCTGGACAGGGCCGAACACTGAAGCTTTCTTT. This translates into CASIWTGPNTEAFF.

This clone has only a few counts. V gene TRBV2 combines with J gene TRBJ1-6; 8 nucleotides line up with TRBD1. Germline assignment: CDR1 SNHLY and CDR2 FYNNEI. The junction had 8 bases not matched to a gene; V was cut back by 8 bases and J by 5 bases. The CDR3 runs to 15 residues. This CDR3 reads CASYRQGLDNSPLHF. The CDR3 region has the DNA TGTGCCAGCTATAGACAGGGGCTCGATAATTCACCCCTCCACTTT. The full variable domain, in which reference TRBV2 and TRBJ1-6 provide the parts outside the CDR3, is EPEVTQTPSHQVTQMGQEVILRCVPISNHLYFYWYRQILGQKVEFLVSFYNNEISEKSEIFDDQFSVERPDGSNFTLKIRSTKLEDSAMYFCASYRQGLDNSPLHFGNGTRLTVT.

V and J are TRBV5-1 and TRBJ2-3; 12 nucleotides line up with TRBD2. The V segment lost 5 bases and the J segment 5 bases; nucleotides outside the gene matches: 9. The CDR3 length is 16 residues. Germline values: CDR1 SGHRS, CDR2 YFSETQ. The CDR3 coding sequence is TGCGCCAGCAGACAGCCTAGCGGGGGGGCCATAGATACGCAGTATTTT. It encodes CASRQPSGGAIDTQYF.

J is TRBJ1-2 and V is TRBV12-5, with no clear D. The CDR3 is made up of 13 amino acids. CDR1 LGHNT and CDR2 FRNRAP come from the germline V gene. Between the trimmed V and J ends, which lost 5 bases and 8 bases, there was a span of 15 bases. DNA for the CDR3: TGTGCTAGTGGTCAAGGCCAGGTTGGAGGCTACACCTTC. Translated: CASGQGQVGGYTF.